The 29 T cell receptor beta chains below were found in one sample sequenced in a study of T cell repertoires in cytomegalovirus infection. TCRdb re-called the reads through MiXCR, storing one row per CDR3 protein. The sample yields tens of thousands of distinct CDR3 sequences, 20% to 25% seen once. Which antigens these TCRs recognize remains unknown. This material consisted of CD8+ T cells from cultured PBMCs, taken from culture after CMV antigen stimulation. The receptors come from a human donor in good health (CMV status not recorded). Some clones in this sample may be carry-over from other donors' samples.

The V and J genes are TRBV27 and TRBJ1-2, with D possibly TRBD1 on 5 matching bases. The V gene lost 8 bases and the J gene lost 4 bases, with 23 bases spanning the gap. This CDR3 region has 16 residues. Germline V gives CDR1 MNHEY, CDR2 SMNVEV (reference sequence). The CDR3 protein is CASARRRPDQGYGYTF. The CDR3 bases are TGTGCCAGCGCGCGAAGAAGACCCGACCAGGGCTATGGCTACACCTTC.

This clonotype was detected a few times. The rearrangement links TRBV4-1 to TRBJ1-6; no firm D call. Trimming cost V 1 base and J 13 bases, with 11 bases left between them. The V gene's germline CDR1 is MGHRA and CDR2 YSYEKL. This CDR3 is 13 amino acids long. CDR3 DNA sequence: TGCGCCAGCAGCCAAGGACTGTATGGTCCCCTCCACTTT. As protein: CASSQGLYGPLHF.

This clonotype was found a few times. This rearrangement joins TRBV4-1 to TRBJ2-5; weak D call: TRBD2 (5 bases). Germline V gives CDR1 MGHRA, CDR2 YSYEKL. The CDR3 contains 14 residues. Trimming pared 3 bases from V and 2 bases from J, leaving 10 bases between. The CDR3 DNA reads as TGCGCCAGCAGCCACGGACTGGTTCAAGAGACCCAGTACTTC. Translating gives CASSHGLVQETQYF.

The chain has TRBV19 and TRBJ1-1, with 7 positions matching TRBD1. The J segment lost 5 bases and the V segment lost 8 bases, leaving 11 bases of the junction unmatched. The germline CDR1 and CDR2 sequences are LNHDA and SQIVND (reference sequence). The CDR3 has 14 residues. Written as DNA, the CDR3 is TGTGCCAGTCTGGACAGGCTCTTTGGGACTGAAGCTTTCTTT. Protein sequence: CASLDRLFGTEAFF.

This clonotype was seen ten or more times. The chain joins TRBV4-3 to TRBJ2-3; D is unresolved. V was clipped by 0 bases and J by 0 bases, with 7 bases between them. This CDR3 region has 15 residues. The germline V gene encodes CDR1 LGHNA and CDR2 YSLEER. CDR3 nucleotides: TGCGCCAGCAGCCAAGATCCGGGTAGCACAGATACGCAGTATTTT. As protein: CASSQDPGSTDTQYF.

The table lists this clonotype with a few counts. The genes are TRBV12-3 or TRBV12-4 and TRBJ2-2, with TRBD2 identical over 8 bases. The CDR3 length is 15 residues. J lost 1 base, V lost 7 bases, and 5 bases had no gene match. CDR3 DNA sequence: TGTGCCAGCAATTCCGGGGGGGTGAACACCGGGGAGCTGTTTTTT. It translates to CASNSGGVNTGELFF.

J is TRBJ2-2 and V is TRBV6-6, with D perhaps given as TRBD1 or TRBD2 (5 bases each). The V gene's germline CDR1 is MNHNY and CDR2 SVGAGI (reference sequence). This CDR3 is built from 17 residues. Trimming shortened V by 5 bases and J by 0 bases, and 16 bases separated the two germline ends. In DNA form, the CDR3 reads TGTGCCAGCAGTGACCCCTCCGGGACGCCGAACACCGGGGAGCTGTTTTTT. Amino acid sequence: CASSDPSGTPNTGELFF.

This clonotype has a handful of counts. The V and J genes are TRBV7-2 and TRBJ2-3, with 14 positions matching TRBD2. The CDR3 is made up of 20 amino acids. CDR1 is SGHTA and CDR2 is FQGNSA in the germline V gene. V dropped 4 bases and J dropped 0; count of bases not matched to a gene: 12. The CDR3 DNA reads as TGTGCCAGCAGCTCCCCCCGGACTAGCGGGGGGAGTCCTAGCACAGATACGCAGTATTTT. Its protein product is CASSSPRTSGGSPSTDTQYF.

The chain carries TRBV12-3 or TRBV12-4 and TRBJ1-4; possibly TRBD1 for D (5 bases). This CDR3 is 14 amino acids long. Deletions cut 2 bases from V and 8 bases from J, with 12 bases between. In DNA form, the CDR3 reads TGTGCCAGCAGTTTACAATCGCGACAGGAAAAACTGTTTTTT. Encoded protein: CASSLQSRQEKLFF.

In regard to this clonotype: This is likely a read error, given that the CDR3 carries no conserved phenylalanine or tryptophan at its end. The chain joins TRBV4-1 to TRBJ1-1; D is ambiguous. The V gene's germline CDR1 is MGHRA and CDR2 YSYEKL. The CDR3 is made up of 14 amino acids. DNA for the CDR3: TGCGCCAGCAGCCAAACTGCCATGAACACTGTAGCTTTCATT. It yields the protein CASSQTAMNTVAFI.

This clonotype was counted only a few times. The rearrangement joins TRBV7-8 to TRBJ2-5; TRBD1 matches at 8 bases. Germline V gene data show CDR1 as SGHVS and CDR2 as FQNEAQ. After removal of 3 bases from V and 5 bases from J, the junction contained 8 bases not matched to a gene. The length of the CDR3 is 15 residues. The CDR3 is CASSLDRELGETQYF. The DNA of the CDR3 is TGTGCCAGCAGCTTGGACAGGGAATTAGGGGAGACCCAGTACTTC.

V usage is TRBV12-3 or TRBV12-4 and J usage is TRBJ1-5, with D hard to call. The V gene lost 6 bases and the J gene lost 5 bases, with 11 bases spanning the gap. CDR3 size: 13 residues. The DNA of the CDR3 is TGTGCCAGCAGCAGCTGGGGTCATCAGCCCCAGCATTTT. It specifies CASSSWGHQPQHF.

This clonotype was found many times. CDR3 region: CASSQGRGSSYEQYF. The CDR3, as DNA: TGCGCCAGCAGCCAAGGCCGGGGGAGCTCCTACGAGCAGTACTTC. The J gene is TRBJ2-7, the V gene TRBV4-3, with a possible D match to TRBD2 (6 bases). The germline gives CDR1 LGHNA, CDR2 YSLEER. The CDR3 totals 15 residues. Trimming took off 1 base at V and 0 bases at J, with 10 bases between the two ends.

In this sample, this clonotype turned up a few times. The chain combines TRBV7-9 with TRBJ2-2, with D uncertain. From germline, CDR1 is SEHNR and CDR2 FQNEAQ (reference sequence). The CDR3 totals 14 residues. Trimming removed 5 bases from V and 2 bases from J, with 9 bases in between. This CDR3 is CASSVGSNTGELFF. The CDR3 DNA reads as TGTGCCAGCAGCGTTGGCAGCAACACCGGGGAGCTGTTTTTT.

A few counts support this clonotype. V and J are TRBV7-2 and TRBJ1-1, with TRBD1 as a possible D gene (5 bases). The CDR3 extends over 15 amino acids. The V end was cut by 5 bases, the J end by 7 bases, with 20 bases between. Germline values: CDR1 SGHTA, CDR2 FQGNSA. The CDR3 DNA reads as TGTGCCAGCAGCCATTACGGGGGAAACGAAATTGAAGCTTTCTTT. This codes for CASSHYGGNEIEAFF. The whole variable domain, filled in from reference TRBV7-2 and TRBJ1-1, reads GAGVSQSPSNKVTEKGKDVELRCDPISGHTALYWYRQSLGQGLEFLIYFQGNSAPDKSGLPSDRFSAERTGGSVSTLTIQRTQQEDSAVYLCASSHYGGNEIEAFFGQGTRLTVV.

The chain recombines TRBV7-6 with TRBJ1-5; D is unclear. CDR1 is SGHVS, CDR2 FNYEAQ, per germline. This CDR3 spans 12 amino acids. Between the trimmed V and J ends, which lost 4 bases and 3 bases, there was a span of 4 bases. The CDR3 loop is CASSSFNQPQHF. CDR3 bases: TGTGCCAGCAGCTCGTTCAATCAGCCCCAGCATTTT.

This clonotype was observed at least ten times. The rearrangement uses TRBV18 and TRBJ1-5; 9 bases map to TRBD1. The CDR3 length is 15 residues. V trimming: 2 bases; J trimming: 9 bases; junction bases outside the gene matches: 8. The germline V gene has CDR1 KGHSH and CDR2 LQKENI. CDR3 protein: CASSPETGGALPQHF. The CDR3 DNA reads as TGTGCCAGCTCACCAGAGACAGGGGGTGCGTTGCCCCAGCATTTT.

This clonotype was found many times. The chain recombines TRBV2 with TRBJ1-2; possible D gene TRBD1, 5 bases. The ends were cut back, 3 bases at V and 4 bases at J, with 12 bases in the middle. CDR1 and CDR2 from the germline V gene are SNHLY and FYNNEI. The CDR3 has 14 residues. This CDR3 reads CASSDQGYSYGYTF. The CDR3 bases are TGTGCCAGCAGTGATCAGGGATACTCCTATGGCTACACCTTC.

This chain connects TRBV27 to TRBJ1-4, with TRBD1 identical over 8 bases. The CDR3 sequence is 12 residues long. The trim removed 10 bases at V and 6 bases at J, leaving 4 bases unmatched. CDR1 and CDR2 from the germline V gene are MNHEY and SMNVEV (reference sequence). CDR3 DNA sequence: TGTGCCACCCAGGGGGCGGATGAAAAACTGTTTTTT. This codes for CATQGADEKLFF.

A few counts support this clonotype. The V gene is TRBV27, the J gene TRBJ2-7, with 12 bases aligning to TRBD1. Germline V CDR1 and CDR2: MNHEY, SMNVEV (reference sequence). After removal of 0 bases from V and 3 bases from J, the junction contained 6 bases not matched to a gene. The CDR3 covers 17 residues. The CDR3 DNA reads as TGTGCCAGCAGTTTATCGGGGACAGGGGGCGCCGGCTACGAGCAGTACTTC. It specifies CASSLSGTGGAGYEQYF.

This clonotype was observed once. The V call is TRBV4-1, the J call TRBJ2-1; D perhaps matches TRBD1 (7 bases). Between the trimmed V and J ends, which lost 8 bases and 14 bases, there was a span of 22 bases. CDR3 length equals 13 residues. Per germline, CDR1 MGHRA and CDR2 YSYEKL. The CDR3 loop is CASALRTGDSEFF. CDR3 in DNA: TGCGCCAGCGCCCTCCGAACAGGGGACTCCGAGTTCTTC.

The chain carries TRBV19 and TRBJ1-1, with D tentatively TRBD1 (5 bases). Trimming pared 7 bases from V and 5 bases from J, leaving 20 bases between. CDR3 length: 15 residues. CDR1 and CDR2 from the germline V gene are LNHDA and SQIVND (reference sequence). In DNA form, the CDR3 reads TGTGCCAGTATAAGTCGAGGGGCGCGTGGTACTGAAGCTTTCTTT. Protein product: CASISRGARGTEAFF.

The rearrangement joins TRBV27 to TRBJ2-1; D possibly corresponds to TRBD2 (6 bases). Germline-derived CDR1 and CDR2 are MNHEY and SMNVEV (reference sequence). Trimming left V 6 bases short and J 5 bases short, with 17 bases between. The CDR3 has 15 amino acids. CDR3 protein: CASRVAVALNNEQFF. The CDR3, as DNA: TGTGCCAGCAGAGTAGCGGTTGCTTTAAACAATGAGCAGTTCTTC.

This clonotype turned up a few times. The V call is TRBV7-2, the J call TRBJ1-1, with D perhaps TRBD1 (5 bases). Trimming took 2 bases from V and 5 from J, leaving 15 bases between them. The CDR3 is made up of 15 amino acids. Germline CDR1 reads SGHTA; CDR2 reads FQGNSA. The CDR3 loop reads CASSLWSGEGTEAFF. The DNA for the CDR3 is TGTGCCAGCAGCTTATGGTCGGGGGAGGGAACTGAAGCTTTCTTT.

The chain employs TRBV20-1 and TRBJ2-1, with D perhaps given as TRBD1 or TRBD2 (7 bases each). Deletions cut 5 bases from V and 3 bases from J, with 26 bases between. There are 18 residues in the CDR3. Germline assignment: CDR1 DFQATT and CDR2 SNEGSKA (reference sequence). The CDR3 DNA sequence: TGCAGTGCTCCGACGACAGGGTGGGTTGAGCGGGGCTACAATGAGCAGTTCTTC. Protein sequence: CSAPTTGWVERGYNEQFF.

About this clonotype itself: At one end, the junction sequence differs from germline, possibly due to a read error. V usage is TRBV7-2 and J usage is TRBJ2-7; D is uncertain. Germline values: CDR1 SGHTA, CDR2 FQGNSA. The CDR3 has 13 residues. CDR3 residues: CASTLELPYEQYF. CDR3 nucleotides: TGTGCCAGCACCTTAGAGCTCCCTTACGAGCAGTACTTC.

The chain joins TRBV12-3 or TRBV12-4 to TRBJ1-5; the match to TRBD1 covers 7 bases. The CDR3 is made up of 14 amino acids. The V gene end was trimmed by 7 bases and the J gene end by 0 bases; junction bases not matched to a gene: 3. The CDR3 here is CASNPGGSNQPQHF. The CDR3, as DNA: TGTGCCAGCAATCCAGGGGGTAGCAATCAGCCCCAGCATTTT.

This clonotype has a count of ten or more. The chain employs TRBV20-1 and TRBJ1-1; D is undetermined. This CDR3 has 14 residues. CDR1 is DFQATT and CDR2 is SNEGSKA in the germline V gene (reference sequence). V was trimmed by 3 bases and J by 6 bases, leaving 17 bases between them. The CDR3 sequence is CSASEGGSEAEAFF. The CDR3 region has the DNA TGCAGTGCTAGTGAGGGTGGCTCGGAGGCTGAAGCTTTCTTT.

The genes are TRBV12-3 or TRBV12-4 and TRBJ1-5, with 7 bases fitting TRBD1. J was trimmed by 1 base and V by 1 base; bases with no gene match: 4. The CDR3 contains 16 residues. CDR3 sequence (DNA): TGTGCCAGCAGTTTAGGGGACAGCGAAAGCAATCAGCCCCAGCATTTT. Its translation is CASSLGDSESNQPQHF.